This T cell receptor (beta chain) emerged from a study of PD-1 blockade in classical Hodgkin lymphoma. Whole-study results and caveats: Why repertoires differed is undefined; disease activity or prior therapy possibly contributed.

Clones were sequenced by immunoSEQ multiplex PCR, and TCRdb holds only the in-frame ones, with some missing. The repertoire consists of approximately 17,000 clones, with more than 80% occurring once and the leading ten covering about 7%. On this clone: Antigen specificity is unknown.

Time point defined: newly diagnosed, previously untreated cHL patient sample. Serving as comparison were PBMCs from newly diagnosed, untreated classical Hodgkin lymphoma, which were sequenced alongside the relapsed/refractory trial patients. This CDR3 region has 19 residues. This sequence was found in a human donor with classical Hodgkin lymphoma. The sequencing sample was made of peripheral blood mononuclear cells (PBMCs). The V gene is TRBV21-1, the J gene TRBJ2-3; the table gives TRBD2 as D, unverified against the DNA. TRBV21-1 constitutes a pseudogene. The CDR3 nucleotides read TGTGCCAGCAGCAAAGTGGGAGGACTAGCGCGGAGACGAACAGATACGCAGTATTTT. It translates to CASSKVGGLARRRTDTQYF.